The present T cell receptor beta chain was sequenced within a study of HIV-infected patients and healthy controls. Whole blood was used without fractionation, so all unsorted peripheral T cells were included. An approximately 2.4 ml peripheral blood sample was taken for RNA. Approximately 500 ng RNA was reverse transcribed with alpha and beta constant-region primers. Separate chain-specific third strand synthesis with multiplexing indices produced the alpha and beta libraries. TCRdb reprocessed the 5' RACE reads via MiXCR and lists one record per CDR3 protein. Of about 17,000 distinct CDR3 sequences detected, roughly 9.1% appear once; the ten largest clones hold about 3%. The CDR3 is 12 residues long. Germline CDR1 is SEHNR and CDR2 is FQNEAQ (reference sequence). A word on this clonotype: A read error may account for a junction end that differs from germline.

The receptor's source is an adult in good health. Sequencing input: blood. The chain recombines TRBV7-9 with TRBJ1-5; no firm D call. The CDR3 sequence: CASSSSTQPQHF. CDR3 DNA: TGTGCCAGCAGCTCCAGCACTCAGCCCCAGCATTTT. The full variable domain, with the rest looked up from reference TRBV7-9 and TRBJ1-5, is DTGVSQNPRHKITKRGQNVTFRCDPISEHNRLYWYRQTLGQGPEFLTYFQNEAQLEKSRLLSDRFSAERPKGSFSTLEIQRTEQGDSAMYLCASSSSTQPQHFGDGTRLSIL.